This TCR beta chain is drawn from a study of memory CD4+ T cells and cytomegalovirus serostatus. Study-level background: Donors were healthy Belgian adults, 9 CMV seropositive and about two dozen seronegative.

General observations from the study: The CMV-associated TCR signature appears largely within the CD4+ memory repertoire. Of approximately 150 reported CMV TCRbeta sequences, just over 65 were found in memory CD4+ repertoires.

Per the study methods: After removing out-of-frame reads, over 2 million distinct TCRbeta sequences remained. Using immunoSEQ multiplex PCR, the repertoire was profiled, and TCRdb retains in-frame clones only, with some absent. D and trimming come from the DNA, and the V and J calls and clone size come from that table. The data contain 64,000 or so clones, about 74% of them singletons. The table lists this clone with a count of one. Its antigen is unidentified. The CDR3 is made up of 14 amino acids. Germline lookup yields CDR1 MNHNS and CDR2 SASEGT. Trimming shortened V by 6 bases and J by 6 bases, and 15 bases separated the two germline ends. Single viable CD3+CD4+CD8-CD45RO+ cells were sorted as the memory CD4+ T cells.

Material for sequencing was memory CD4+ T cells from blood. V usage is TRBV6-1 and J usage is TRBJ1-5; D call uncertain. This receptor was taken from an adult in good health and CMV-seronegative. DNA for the CDR3: TGTGCCAGCAGGGACCCTGGGGTAGGTCAGCCCCAGCATTTT. This codes for CASRDPGVGQPQHF.